This entry lists 28 T cell receptor beta chains sequenced from one sample in a study of molecular identifiers for immune sequencing clone quantification. TCRdb independently ran MiXCR on the PCR reads; one entry per CDR3 protein. The table includes about 640,000 distinct CDR3 sequences, about 20% detected once. The material sequenced was naive CD8+ T cells from blood, with Jurkat cell RNA spiked in. Subset of the sample: FACS-sorted CD8+CD4-CCR7+CD45RA+ naive T cells. Receptors originate from a human donor in good health. Some libraries in this study had Jurkat cell RNA spiked in.

In the case of this clonotype: Given a much more abundant clone one base away, this may be a read error. This chain uses TRBV2 with TRBJ1-1, with D perhaps TRBD1 (5 bases). The CDR3 covers 12 residues. Germline V lookup: CDR1 SNHLY, CDR2 FYNNEI. V lost 9 bases and J lost 3, with 11 bases in between. The DNA for the CDR3 is TGTGCCAGTGATGACAGTGACACTGAAGCTTTCTTT. Protein: CASDDSDTEAFF.

V gene TRBV12-3 or TRBV12-4 combines with J gene TRBJ2-2, with D tentatively TRBD2 (7 bases). Trimming stripped 5 bases from V and 5 bases from J, with 21 bases between. The CDR3 totals 17 residues. The CDR3 DNA sequence: TGTGCCAGCAGTCCCCGGAAGGGGGGGCGGGAGACCGGGGAGCTGTTTTTT. Its translation is CASSPRKGGRETGELFF.

This clonotype occurred many times. This chain joins TRBV5-6 and TRBJ1-6; D not certain. Germline V gene sequence: CDR1 SGHDT, CDR2 YYEEEE. V was shortened by 2 bases and J by 10 bases, with 10 bases between the two germline ends. The CDR3 length is 13 residues. Here the CDR3 DNA reads TGTGCCAGCAGCTTCGGTGCGGGGTCACCCCTCCACTTT. It yields the protein CASSFGAGSPLHF.

Only one count was recorded for this clonotype. Possible read error: a much larger clone is one base away. No conserved phenylalanine or tryptophan ends this CDR3, so it is likely a read error. V gene TRBV2 combines with J gene TRBJ1-5; D possibly corresponds to TRBD1 (5 bases). Germline V gives CDR1 SNHLY, CDR2 FYNNEI. The CDR3 loop spans 15 amino acids. V was cut by 2 bases and J by 1 base, with 9 bases left in between. DNA for the CDR3: TGTGCCAGCAGTGAACTGGGGGTGAGCAATCAGCCCCAGCATCTT. This gives the protein CASSELGVSNQPQHL.

This clonotype was detected only a few times. J is TRBJ2-1 and V is TRBV7-9, with D perhaps being TRBD1 or TRBD2 (5 bases each). The V end was cut by 4 bases, the J end by 12 bases, with 16 bases between. Germline lookup yields CDR1 SEHNR and CDR2 FQNEAQ (reference sequence). This CDR3 is 13 amino acids long. CDR3: CASSWEPGRWQFF. The DNA of the CDR3 is TGTGCCAGCAGCTGGGAGCCGGGACGCTGGCAGTTCTTC.

Concerning this clonotype itself: A read error may be the cause here, since a much bigger clone is one base away. The chain links TRBV3-1 to TRBJ1-3, with D possibly TRBD1 on 5 matching bases. CDR3 size: 13 residues. From germline, CDR1 is LGHDT and CDR2 YNNKEL (reference sequence). The CDR3 loop is CASSQVPADTIHF. The CDR3 DNA is TGTGCCAGCAGCCAAGTCCCAGCGGACACCATACATTTT.

This clonotype has at least ten counts. This chain connects TRBV30 to TRBJ2-2; D unclear. CDR1 and CDR2 from the germline V gene are GTSNPN and SVGIG (reference sequence). The V end was cut by 5 bases, the J end by 2 bases, with 3 bases between. The CDR3 is made up of 11 amino acids. CDR3 amino acids: CAWGNTGELFF. The CDR3 nucleotides are TGTGCCTGGGGAAACACCGGGGAGCTGTTTTTT.

Ten or more counts support this clonotype. The rearrangement joins TRBV19 to TRBJ1-6, with D uncertain. CDR3 length: 14 residues. Germline V lookup: CDR1 LNHDA, CDR2 SQIVND (reference sequence). Trimming removed 3 bases at V and 5 bases at J, with 8 bases between. CDR3 region: CASSMNGNNSPLHF. Here the CDR3 DNA reads TGTGCCAGTAGTATGAACGGCAATAATTCACCCCTCCACTTT.

This clonotype was detected ten times or more. The chain has TRBV7-6 and TRBJ2-4; the D is unclear. This CDR3 is 19 amino acids long. The germline gives CDR1 SGHVS, CDR2 FNYEAQ. V dropped 5 bases and J dropped 0 bases, with 23 bases sitting between them. For the CDR3, the DNA is TGTGCCAGCAGCCAAAGACCCCATTCCAGAGAAATAGCCAAAAACATTCAGTACTTC. Translated, it gives CASSQRPHSREIAKNIQYF.

Concerning this clonotype: A much larger clone differs by one base, so this may be a read error. This chain joins TRBV28 and TRBJ1-5; tentatively, D is TRBD1 (6 bases). The CDR3 is 14 residues long. Germline assignment: CDR1 MDHEN and CDR2 SYDVKM. CDR3 coding DNA: TGTGCCAGCAGTTGGGGGACAAGCAATCAGCCCCAGCAATTT. It encodes CASSWGTSNQPQQF.

This clonotype was seen only once. This may come from a read error, since a much larger clone is one base off. CDR3 sequence: CASSQVTSGTDAQYF. The CDR3 nucleotides are TGTGCCAGCAGCCAAGTTACTAGCGGAACAGATGCGCAGTATTTT. J is TRBJ2-3 and V is TRBV4-2, with 8 bases aligning to TRBD2. CDR3 length equals 15 residues. CDR1 is LGHNA, CDR2 YNFKEQ, per germline.

In this sample, this clonotype turned up a few times. The chain links TRBV6-5 to TRBJ1-3, with a weak D call TRBD1 (6 bases). Trimming cost V 5 bases and J 0 bases, with 11 bases left between them. CDR1 MNHEY and CDR2 SVGAGI come from the germline V gene. This CDR3 region has 15 residues. This CDR3 reads CASSTTGISGNTIYF. The CDR3 nucleotides read TGTGCCAGCAGTACGACAGGCATCTCTGGAAACACCATATATTTT.

For this clonotype: Possible read error: a much larger clone is one base away. The gene calls are TRBV27 and TRBJ1-5; 9 positions agree with TRBD1. The germline V gene has CDR1 MNHEY and CDR2 SMNVEV (reference sequence). J gave up 4 bases and V 9 bases, and 7 bases lay outside the gene matches. The CDR3 spans 14 residues. In DNA form, the CDR3 reads TGTGCCAGTCACCCGACAGGGGGGAATCAGCCCCAGCATTTT. Its protein is CASHPTGGNQPQHF.

As concerns this clonotype: At one boundary the junction diverges from the germline segment, which might be a read error. The rearrangement joins TRBV7-9 to TRBJ2-2, with 7 bases identical to TRBD2. The CDR3 loop spans 14 amino acids. Germline CDR1 SEHNR, CDR2 FQNEAQ (reference sequence). As DNA, the CDR3 is TGTGCCAGCAGCCCTACTAGCGAGGGCGGGGGGCTGTTTTTT. This translates into CASSPTSEGGGLFF.

This chain's CDR3 is CASSLSGGGYEQYF. The CDR3 DNA reads TGTGCCAGCAGTTTAAGCGGCGGGGGCTACGAGCAGTACTTC. The genes are TRBV27 and TRBJ2-7; TRBD2 matches at 7 bases. The V gene's germline CDR1 is MNHEY and CDR2 SMNVEV (reference sequence). V trimming: 2 bases; J trimming: 3 bases; junction bases outside the gene matches: 4. The CDR3 loop spans 14 amino acids.

This clonotype was seen a handful of times. The rearrangement links TRBV2 to TRBJ2-2; 11 bases are a match to TRBD1. CDR1 and CDR2 from the germline V gene are SNHLY and FYNNEI. V was clipped by 8 bases and J by 3 bases; unmatched bases: 14. The CDR3 is made up of 18 amino acids. The CDR3 protein is CASLGVDRGLRDTGELFF. The DNA for the CDR3 is TGTGCCAGCTTGGGCGTGGACAGGGGGCTACGGGACACCGGGGAGCTGTTTTTT.

This clonotype showed up many times. The rearrangement uses TRBV7-8 and TRBJ1-5, with 9 bases fitting TRBD1. V dropped 5 bases and J dropped 4; count of bases not matched to a gene: 6. Germline V CDR1 and CDR2: SGHVS, FQNEAQ. There are 15 residues in the CDR3. CDR3 region: CASSSTGGVNQPQHF. The CDR3 DNA sequence: TGTGCCAGCAGCAGCACAGGGGGCGTAAATCAGCCCCAGCATTTT.

This clonotype was counted ten times or more. The V call is TRBV3-1, the J call TRBJ2-7; D uncertain. The CDR3 is 14 amino acids. The V gene lost 4 bases and the J gene lost 12 bases, with 22 bases spanning the gap. The germline V gene encodes CDR1 LGHDT and CDR2 YNNKEL (reference sequence). CDR3 loop: CASSPTGSPEFSYF. The CDR3 nucleotides are TGTGCCAGCAGCCCAACCGGATCCCCAGAGTTTTCGTACTTC.

This clonotype was observed many times. The chain joins TRBV12-5 to TRBJ2-5; D is perhaps TRBD2 (5 bases). Germline CDR1 reads LGHNT; CDR2 reads FRNRAP. This CDR3 comprises 14 residues. Trimming left V 7 bases short and J 3 bases short, with 15 bases between. CDR3 protein: CASALPGFKETQYF. The CDR3 DNA is TGTGCTAGTGCCCTGCCGGGATTTAAAGAGACCCAGTACTTC.

At least ten counts were recorded for this clonotype. The chain has TRBV15 and TRBJ1-5; possible D gene TRBD1, 5 bases. Germline V gene data show CDR1 as LNHNV and CDR2 as YYDKDF (reference sequence). The V gene lost 0 bases and the J gene lost 7 bases, with 13 bases spanning the gap. This CDR3 is built from 15 residues. This chain's CDR3 is CATSRDRGKGQPQHF. The CDR3 coding sequence is TGTGCCACCAGCAGAGATCGTGGGAAGGGGCAGCCCCAGCATTTT.

This clonotype has at least ten counts. This may be a read error: a much more frequent sequence differs by one nucleotide. V is TRBV29-1 and J is TRBJ1-1; D is ambiguous. CDR3 length: 11 residues. Germline CDR1 is SQVTM and CDR2 is ANQGSEA. V was pared by 5 bases and J by 1 base, with 5 bases between. CDR3: CSVSGNTEAFF. The DNA for the CDR3 is TGCAGCGTTTCCGGGAACACTGAAGCTTTCTTT.

This clonotype was picked up many times. The rearrangement uses TRBV30 and TRBJ1-2; D call uncertain. The CDR3 consists of 12 residues. CDR1 and CDR2 from the germline V gene are GTSNPN and SVGIG (reference sequence). Trimming took 3 bases from V and 6 from J, leaving 11 bases between them. Here the CDR3 reads CAWRNGLDGYTF. CDR3 in DNA: TGTGCCTGGAGAAATGGTTTGGATGGCTACACCTTC.

This rearrangement joins TRBV20-1 to TRBJ1-4; perhaps TRBD1 as D (5 bases). V was pared by 0 bases and J by 3 bases, with 26 bases between. The CDR3 has 20 amino acids. Germline V CDR1 and CDR2: DFQATT, SNEGSKA (reference sequence). This CDR3 reads CSARDHLGRARVGANEKLFF. CDR3 nucleotides: TGCAGTGCTAGAGATCACCTGGGGCGTGCCAGGGTGGGAGCTAATGAAAAACTGTTTTTT.

As concerns this clonotype: With a much larger clone just one base away, this may be a read error. The chain has TRBV4-3 and TRBJ2-2, with 9 bases lining up with TRBD1. CDR1 LGHNA and CDR2 YSLEER come from the germline V gene. The trim removed 1 base at V and 9 bases at J, leaving 12 bases unmatched. The CDR3 runs 17 residues. CDR3 amino acids: CASSQALGTGSNRELFF. The CDR3 DNA is TGCGCCAGCAGCCAAGCCCTCGGGACAGGGTCGAACAGGGAGCTGTTTTTT.

The chain carries TRBV7-9 and TRBJ2-7; TRBD2 is a possible D gene (6 bases). The CDR3 consists of 13 residues. CDR1 and CDR2 from the germline V gene are SEHNR and FQNEAQ (reference sequence). With 5 bases removed from V and 7 bases from J, the gap between germline ends came to 15 bases. CDR3: CASSASGTREQYF. The CDR3 nucleotides are TGTGCCAGCAGCGCTTCCGGGACTCGAGAGCAGTACTTC.

The chain carries TRBV12-3 or TRBV12-4 and TRBJ2-5; a possible D gene is TRBD1 (5 bases). Trimming cost V 5 bases and J 5 bases, with 21 bases left between them. The CDR3 length is 16 residues. The CDR3 region has the DNA TGTGCCAGCAGTCCCCGGACGGGTCCAGGGTGGGAGACCCAGTACTTC. This encodes CASSPRTGPGWETQYF.

This clonotype was seen at least ten times. The V call is TRBV27, the J call TRBJ1-1, with a possible D match to TRBD1 (6 bases). Germline V gene sequence: CDR1 MNHEY, CDR2 SMNVEV (reference sequence). The CDR3 is 16 amino acids. With 1 base removed from V and 4 bases from J, the gap between germline ends came to 16 bases. The CDR3 spells CASSLLAPTGSTEAFF. As DNA, the CDR3 is TGTGCCAGCAGTTTATTGGCACCCACAGGGAGCACTGAAGCTTTCTTT.

This clonotype was detected a few times. The chain has TRBV27 and TRBJ1-2; tentatively, D is TRBD1 (5 bases). CDR3 size: 14 residues. CDR1 MNHEY and CDR2 SMNVEV come from the germline V gene (reference sequence). The V end was cut by 2 bases, the J end by 2 bases, with 9 bases between. CDR3 DNA sequence: TGTGCCAGCAGTTTAGATGGGGGGAACTATGGCTACACCTTC. This sequence encodes CASSLDGGNYGYTF.